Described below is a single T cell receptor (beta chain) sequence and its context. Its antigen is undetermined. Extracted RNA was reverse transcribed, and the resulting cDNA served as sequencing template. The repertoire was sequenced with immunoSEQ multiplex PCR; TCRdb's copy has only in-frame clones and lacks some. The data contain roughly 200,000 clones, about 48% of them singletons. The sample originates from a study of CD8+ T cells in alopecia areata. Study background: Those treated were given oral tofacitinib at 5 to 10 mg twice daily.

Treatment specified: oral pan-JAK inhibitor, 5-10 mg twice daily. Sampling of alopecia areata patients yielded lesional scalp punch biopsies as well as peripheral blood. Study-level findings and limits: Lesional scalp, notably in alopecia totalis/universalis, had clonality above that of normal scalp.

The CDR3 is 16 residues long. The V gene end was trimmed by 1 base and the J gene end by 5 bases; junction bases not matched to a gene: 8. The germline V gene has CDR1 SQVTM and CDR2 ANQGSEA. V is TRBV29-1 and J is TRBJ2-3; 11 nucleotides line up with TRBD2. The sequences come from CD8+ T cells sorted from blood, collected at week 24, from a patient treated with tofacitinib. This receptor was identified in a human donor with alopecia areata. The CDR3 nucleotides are TGCAGCGTTGAAGCCATAGCGGGGGGGCCAATAGATACGCAGTATTTT. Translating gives CSVEAIAGGPIDTQYF.